These 19 T cell receptor beta chains came from one sample sequenced in a study of brain T cells in children with intractable seizures. Sequencing used immunoSEQ multiplex PCR; TCRdb keeps in-frame clones, though not all of them. The table includes over 95,000 clones, under 95% detected once. This specimen was peripheral blood, taken at surgery. The receptors come from a boy less than two years old with hemimegalencephaly and intractable seizures.

The chain has TRBV6-5 and TRBJ2-1, with D hard to call. This CDR3 has 13 residues. The germline CDR1 and CDR2 sequences are MNHEY and SVGAGI. The V end lost 0 bases, the J end lost 1 base, and 1 base lay between the germline ends. CDR3 sequence (DNA): TGTGCCAGCAGTTACTCGTCCTACAATGAGCAGTTCTTC. Translated: CASSYSSYNEQFF.

The V and J genes are TRBV15 and TRBJ1-6; TRBD1 aligns across 11 bases. This CDR3 comprises 18 residues. The germline CDR1 and CDR2 sequences are LNHNV and YYDKDF (reference sequence). The V segment lost 2 bases and the J segment 8 bases; nucleotides outside the gene matches: 11. As DNA, the CDR3 is TGTGCCACCAGCAGAAATATACCGGGACAGGGGGGCGATTCACCCCTCCACTTT. This encodes CATSRNIPGQGGDSPLHF.

The chain joins TRBV30 to TRBJ1-6, with D hard to call. V lost 3 bases, J lost 4 bases, and 10 bases lay in between. This CDR3 is 14 amino acids long. From germline, CDR1 is GTSNPN and CDR2 SVGIG (reference sequence). Here the CDR3 DNA reads TGTGCCTGGAGCACGAACAGTTATAATTCACCCCTCCACTTT. Amino acid sequence: CAWSTNSYNSPLHF.

This chain joins TRBV29-1 and TRBJ2-5; 9 bases are shared with TRBD1. The J segment lost 5 bases and the V segment lost 7 bases, leaving 5 bases of the junction unmatched. Germline V gene data show CDR1 as SQVTM and CDR2 as ANQGSEA. The CDR3 covers 12 residues. Written as DNA, the CDR3 is TGCAGCGCCCCGGGACAGGGCGAGACCCAGTACTTC. This sequence encodes CSAPGQGETQYF.

V is TRBV19 and J is TRBJ1-2; 7 bases agree with TRBD1. J lost 7 bases, V lost 3 bases, and 8 bases had no gene match. Per the germline V gene, CDR1 is LNHDA and CDR2 is SQIVND (reference sequence). The CDR3 runs 14 residues. CDR3 sequence: CASSMSRGGLGYTF. CDR3 coding DNA: TGTGCCAGTAGTATGAGTCGAGGGGGCCTTGGCTACACCTTC.

This rearrangement joins TRBV7-2 to TRBJ1-4, with TRBD1 as a possible D gene (5 bases). The V gene lost 1 base and the J gene lost 8 bases, with 14 bases spanning the gap. This CDR3 contains 15 residues. Per germline, CDR1 SGHTA and CDR2 FQGNSA. CDR3 region: CASSLVGGGGEKLFF. The CDR3, as DNA: TGTGCCAGCAGCTTAGTCGGCGGGGGAGGGGAAAAACTGTTTTTT. Combining the CDR3 with reference TRBV7-2 and TRBJ1-4 gives the whole variable domain GAGVSQSPSNKVTEKGKDVELRCDPISGHTALYWYRQSLGQGLEFLIYFQGNSAPDKSGLPSDRFSAERTGGSVSTLTIQRTQQEDSAVYLCASSLVGGGGEKLFFGSGTQLSVL.

This rearrangement joins TRBV9 to TRBJ1-6; no clear D. V lost 2 bases and J 6 bases, leaving 12 bases between the germline ends. The V gene's germline CDR1 is SGDLS and CDR2 YYNGEE. The CDR3 sequence is 15 residues long. CDR3 bases: TGTGCCAGCAGCGTCCGGGCGGCCTTTAATTCACCCCTCCACTTT. It yields the protein CASSVRAAFNSPLHF. Using reference TRBV9 and TRBJ1-6 for the parts outside the CDR3, the full variable domain is DSGVTQTPKHLITATGQRVTLRCSPRSGDLSVYWYQQSLDQGLQFLIQYYNGEERAKGNILERFSAQQFPDLHSELNLSSLELGDSALYFCASSVRAAFNSPLHFGNGTRLTVT.

The CDR3 loop reads CASQGFNYGYTF. CDR3 bases: TGTGCCAGCCAGGGGTTTAACTATGGCTACACCTTC. V usage is TRBV28 and J usage is TRBJ1-2; a possible D gene is TRBD1 (6 bases). Between the trimmed V and J ends, which lost 8 bases and 1 base, there was a span of 8 bases. The CDR3 spans 12 residues. Germline-derived CDR1 and CDR2 are MDHEN and SYDVKM.

The rearrangement joins TRBV7-2 to TRBJ2-6; D uncertain. The V gene lost 8 bases and the J gene lost 2 bases, with 7 bases spanning the gap. The CDR3 has 13 residues. Germline V gives CDR1 SGHTA, CDR2 FQGNSA. CDR3 loop: CASVLAGANVLTF. The CDR3 nucleotides are TGTGCCAGCGTGCTGGCTGGGGCCAACGTCCTGACTTTC.

This clone was recorded only once. This chain's CDR3 is CASSGLAGAGRGNEQFF. In DNA, the CDR3 is TGTGCCAGCTCTGGACTAGCGGGAGCCGGTCGGGGCAATGAGCAGTTCTTC. This rearrangement joins TRBV18 to TRBJ2-1; 13 bases fit TRBD2. J lost 6 bases, V lost 6 bases, and 11 bases had no gene match. The germline gives CDR1 KGHSH, CDR2 LQKENI. The CDR3 extends over 17 amino acids. Full variable domain (remainder filled in from reference TRBV18 and TRBJ2-1): NAGVMQNPRHLVRRRGQEARLRCSPMKGHSHVYWYRQLPEEGLKFMVYLQKENIIDESGMPKERFSAEFPKEGPSILRIQQVVRGDSAAYFCASSGLAGAGRGNEQFFGPGTRLTVL.

This chain uses TRBV6-6 with TRBJ2-7; D is perhaps TRBD1 (7 bases). The CDR3 is 14 amino acids. Germline V lookup: CDR1 MNHNY, CDR2 SVGAGI (reference sequence). V dropped 8 bases and J dropped 4 bases, with 18 bases sitting between them. Written as DNA, the CDR3 is TGTGCCAGCTCACCCCGCCCAGGGGGGTACGAGCAGTACTTC. Protein sequence: CASSPRPGGYEQYF.

The CDR3: CASSLALGRGATLSGNTIYF. The CDR3 bases are TGTGCCAGCAGCTTAGCGCTTGGTAGGGGGGCTACCCTCTCTGGAAACACCATATATTTT. The chain uses TRBV7-6 and TRBJ1-3; weak D call: TRBD1 (6 bases). The CDR3 loop spans 20 amino acids. CDR1 is SGHVS and CDR2 is FNYEAQ in the germline V gene. Trimming shortened V by 0 bases and J by 0 bases, and 21 bases separated the two germline ends. Supplemented by reference TRBV7-6 and TRBJ1-3, the full variable domain reads GAGVSQSPRYKVTKRGQDVALRCDPISGHVSLYWYRQALGQGPEFLTYFNYEAQQDKSGLPNDRFSAERPEGSISTLTIQRTEQRDSAMYRCASSLALGRGATLSGNTIYFGEGSWLTVV.

This clone was recorded once. The chain couples TRBV23-1 to TRBJ1-5; no definite D call. TRBV23-1 is annotated as an ORF whose role is uncertain. The CDR3 sequence is 13 residues long. Trimming took 3 bases from V and 1 from J, leaving 4 bases between them. CDR3 loop: CASSQGSNQPQHF. The DNA for the CDR3 is TGCGCCAGCAGTCAGGGAAGCAATCAGCCCCAGCATTTT.

This chain joins TRBV21-1 and TRBJ1-3; the D call of TRBD1 is as the table states it, not checked on the DNA. TRBV21-1 is deemed a pseudogene. The CDR3 is made up of 14 amino acids. This CDR3 reads CASSKARGRNTIYF. CDR3 nucleotides: TGTGCCAGCAGCAAAGCCAGGGGAAGAAACACCATATATTTT.

The chain is built from TRBV5-1 and TRBJ1-4; possibly TRBD1 for D (5 bases). V was trimmed by 0 bases and J by 15 bases, leaving 12 bases between them. The CDR3 runs 12 residues. Germline V gene data show CDR1 as SGHRS and CDR2 as YFSETQ. The CDR3 region is CASSLAGRAVFF. The CDR3 nucleotides read TGCGCCAGCAGCTTGGCGGGCAGGGCAGTGTTTTTT. Drawing the rest from reference TRBV5-1 and TRBJ1-4, the complete variable domain is KAGVTQTPRYLIKTRGQQVTLSCSPISGHRSVSWYQQTPGQGLQFLFEYFSETQRNKGNFPGRFSGRQFSNSRSEMNVSTLELGDSALYLCASSLAGRAVFFGSGTQLSVL.

CDR3: CASSQGRGSYEQYF. CDR3 in DNA: TGTGCCAGCAGCCAAGGTCGGGGTTCCTACGAGCAGTACTTC. The J gene is TRBJ2-7, the V gene TRBV3-1 (or the pseudogene TRBV3-2); D is possibly TRBD2 (5 bases). Trimming cost V 1 base and J 1 base, with 8 bases left between them. Germline V lookup: CDR1 LGHDT, CDR2 YNNKEL (reference sequence). This CDR3 spans 14 amino acids.

This chain links TRBV10-1 with TRBJ2-2; TRBD2 matches at 13 bases. The V segment lost 3 bases and the J segment 5 bases; nucleotides outside the gene matches: 3. The CDR3 spans 16 residues. Germline V gene sequence: CDR1 WNHNN, CDR2 SYGVQD (reference sequence). The CDR3 DNA reads as TGCGCCAGCAGTGAACGGACTAGCGGGAGTACCGGGGAGCTGTTTTTT. It is translated as CASSERTSGSTGELFF.

This rearrangement joins TRBV11-2 to TRBJ2-3; D is uncertain. Germline assignment: CDR1 SGHAT and CDR2 FQNNGV. The CDR3 has 13 amino acids. Trimming cost V 5 bases and J 6 bases, with 12 bases left between them. CDR3 in DNA: TGTGCCAGCAGCCTTCAGGTGGCTGATACGCAGTATTTT. Its translation: CASSLQVADTQYF.

This chain joins TRBV3-1 (or the pseudogene TRBV3-2) and TRBJ2-2; TRBD2 aligns across 7 bases. The CDR3 has 14 residues. The V gene's germline CDR1 is LGHDT and CDR2 YNNKEL (reference sequence). Germline trimming cut 2 bases from V and 6 bases from J; bases unmatched to any gene: 3. The DNA of the CDR3 is TGTGCCAGCAGCCAAACCCGGGGGGCCGGGGAGCTGTTTTTT. It codes for CASSQTRGAGELFF.